This T cell receptor beta chain was documented in a study of T cell responses to AZD1222 COVID-19 vaccine. Study observations and caveats: Seropositive status at baseline applied to only five or six AZD1222 recipients. There were mostly white British donors and more females than males, and clonal diversity was possibly underestimated. With dominance at 160-218 and 743-854, vaccine-associated CD4 TCRs spanned spike. The study reported that nearly half of spike-specific TCRs target unmutated variant regions.

As for this clone: Its target is unknown.

Germline loops: CDR1 MNHEY, CDR2 SVGAGI. The CDR3 loop spans 16 amino acids. The V end was cut by 0 bases, the J end by 4 bases, with 15 bases between. The data were produced by immunoSEQ multiplex PCR, yet TCRdb's version contains in-frame clones alone and is incomplete. Of fewer than 200,000 clones in the sample, 85% to 90% were seen once. This material consisted of peripheral blood, taken on day 0 of AZD1222 vaccination. The V call is TRBV6-5, the J call TRBJ1-2, with D perhaps matching TRBD1 (5 bases). This receptor was taken from an adult in good health. The CDR3 DNA reads TGTGCCAGCAGTTACTCGTCGGTGGGAGGGGCCTATGGCTACACCTTC. Protein: CASSYSSVGGAYGYTF.